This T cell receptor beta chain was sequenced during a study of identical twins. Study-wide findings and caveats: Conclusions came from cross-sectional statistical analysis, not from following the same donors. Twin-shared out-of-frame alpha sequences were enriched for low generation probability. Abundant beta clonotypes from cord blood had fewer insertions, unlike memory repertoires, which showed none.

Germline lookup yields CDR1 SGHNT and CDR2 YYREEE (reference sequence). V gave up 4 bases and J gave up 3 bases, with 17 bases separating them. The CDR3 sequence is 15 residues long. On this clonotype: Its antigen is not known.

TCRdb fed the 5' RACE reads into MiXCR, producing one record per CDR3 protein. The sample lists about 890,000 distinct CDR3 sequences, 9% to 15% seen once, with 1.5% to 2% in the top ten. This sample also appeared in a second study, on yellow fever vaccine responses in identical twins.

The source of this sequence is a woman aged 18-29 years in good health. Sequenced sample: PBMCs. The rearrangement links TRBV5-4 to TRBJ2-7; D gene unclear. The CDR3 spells CASSPHGGFDYEQYF. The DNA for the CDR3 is TGTGCCAGCAGCCCCCACGGTGGTTTTGACTACGAGCAGTACTTC.